This TCR beta chain originates from a study of beta chain features in type 1 diabetes. Study in general: All samples together contributed 85 million to 120 million sorted cells for examination.

There are a few counts of this clone. The investigators reverse transcribed all of the isolated RNA, so they sequenced expressed TCRB transcripts. Here immunoSEQ multiplex PCR was the method, and the copy in TCRdb shows in-frame clones only, minus some. The sample consists of almost 350,000 clones, 6.5% to 10% of them appearing once. CDR3 size: 14 residues. J was trimmed by 6 bases and V by 7 bases; bases with no gene match: 9. Germline V gene data show CDR1 as MNHEY and CDR2 as SVGAGI. This TCR derives from a woman aged 18-29 years in good health. Source material: central memory CD4+ T cells from blood. This chain uses TRBV6-5 with TRBJ2-5, with 9 bases lining up with TRBD2. In DNA form, the CDR3 reads TGTGCCAGCAAGGTCGCTAGCGGGATGAAGACCCAGTACTTC. This sequence encodes CASKVASGMKTQYF.